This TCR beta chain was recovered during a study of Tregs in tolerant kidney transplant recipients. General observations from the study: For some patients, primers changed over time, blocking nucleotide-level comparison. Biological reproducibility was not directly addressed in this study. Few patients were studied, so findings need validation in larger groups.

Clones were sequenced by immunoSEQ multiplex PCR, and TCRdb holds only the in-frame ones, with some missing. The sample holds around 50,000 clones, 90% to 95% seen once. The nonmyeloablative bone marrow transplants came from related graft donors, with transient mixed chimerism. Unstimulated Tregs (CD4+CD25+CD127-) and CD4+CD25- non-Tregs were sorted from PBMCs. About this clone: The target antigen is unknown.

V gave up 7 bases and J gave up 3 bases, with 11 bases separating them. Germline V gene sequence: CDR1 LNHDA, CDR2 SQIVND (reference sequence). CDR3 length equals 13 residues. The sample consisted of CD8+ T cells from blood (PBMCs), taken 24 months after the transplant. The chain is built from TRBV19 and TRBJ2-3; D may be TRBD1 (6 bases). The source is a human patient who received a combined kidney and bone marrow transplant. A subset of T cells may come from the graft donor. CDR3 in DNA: TGTGCCAGTAACGACAGGTGGACAGATACGCAGTATTTT. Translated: CASNDRWTDTQYF.